These T cell receptor beta chains were read from a single sample in a study of cytomegalovirus exposure and HLA in healthy donors. Measured with immunoSEQ multiplex PCR; TCRdb has only the in-frame clones, and not every one. The sample has 200,000 to 250,000 clones, 75% seen once. The sequenced material came from PBMCs. These receptors originate from a woman under 40 in good health and CMV-seronegative. CDR3s include the opening cysteine and the closing phenylalanine or tryptophan. Each record gives: V gene, D gene, J gene, clone size, CDR3 DNA, CDR3 protein. The D gene is left open where the match is weak. Size is stated for part of the rows, as once, few or many counts, or as a class when the clone is expanded.

>TRBV6-4|NA|TRBJ1-5|once
TGTGCCAGCAGTGTGAGGACAGACCTACCTCCTAATCAGCCCCAGCATTTT
CASSVRTDLPPNQPQHF
>TRBV5-1|TRBD2|TRBJ2-3|once
TGCGCCAGCAGCGCGGATAGCGGGAGGATGGGAGATACGCAGTATTTT
CASSADSGRMGDTQYF
>TRBV19|TRBD2|TRBJ2-1|NA
TGTGCCAGTAGTATAGGGGCGGGAGGGACTGTATACAATGAGCAGTTCTTC
CASSIGAGGTVYNEQFF
>TRBV15|NA|TRBJ1-5|NA
TGTGCCACCAGCAGCGCAGGGTCCCAGCCCCAGCATTTT
CATSSAGSQPQHF
>TRBV5-1|TRBD1|TRBJ2-5|NA
TGCGCCAGCAGCTTTTCAGGGGGCCAAGAGACCCAGTACTTC
CASSFSGGQETQYF
>TRBV2|TRBD1|TRBJ1-1|once
TGTGCCAGCGGCCGGGACAGCTACACTGAAGCTTTCTTT
CASGRDSYTEAFF
>TRBV30|NA|TRBJ1-1|NA
TGTGCCTGGGACAGGATGAACACTGAAGCTTTCTTT
CAWDRMNTEAFF
>TRBV19|TRBD1|TRBJ1-2|once
TGTGCCAGTAGTTCGACGACAGGGGACTTCCATGGCTACACCTTC
CASSSTTGDFHGYTF
>TRBV11-3|TRBD2|TRBJ2-2|NA
TGTGCCAGCAGCTTACTGCGGGAGGACACCGGGGAGCTGTTTTTT
CASSLLREDTGELFF
>TRBV6-5|TRBD1|TRBJ2-7|NA
TGTGCCAGCAGCCCGACAGGGGGGCGGGCGGGGGAGCAGTACTTC
CASSPTGGRAGEQYF
>TRBV9|TRBD1|TRBJ2-5|NA
TGTGCCAGCAGCGCCGGGACAGTCGGCTACGAGCAATACTTC
CASSAGTVGYEQYF
>TRBV5-6|NA|TRBJ2-1|few
TGTGCCAGCAGCATGGGGCTAGAGGCCGAGCAGTTCTTC
CASSMGLEAEQFF
>TRBV9|NA|TRBJ2-7|NA
TGTGCCAGCAGCGCGGGGATGGGGGGCTACGAGCAGTACTTC
CASSAGMGGYEQYF